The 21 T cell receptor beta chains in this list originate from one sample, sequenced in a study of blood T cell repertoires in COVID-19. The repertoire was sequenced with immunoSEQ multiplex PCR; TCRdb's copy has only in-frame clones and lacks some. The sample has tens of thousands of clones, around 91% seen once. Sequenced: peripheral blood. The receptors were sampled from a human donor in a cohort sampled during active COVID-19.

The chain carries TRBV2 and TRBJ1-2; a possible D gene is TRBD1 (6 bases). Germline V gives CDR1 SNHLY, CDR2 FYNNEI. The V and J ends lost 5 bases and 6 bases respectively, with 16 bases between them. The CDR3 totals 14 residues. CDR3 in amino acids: CASSPVGGGDGYTF. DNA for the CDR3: TGTGCCAGCAGTCCCGTTGGGGGGGGCGATGGCTACACCTTC.

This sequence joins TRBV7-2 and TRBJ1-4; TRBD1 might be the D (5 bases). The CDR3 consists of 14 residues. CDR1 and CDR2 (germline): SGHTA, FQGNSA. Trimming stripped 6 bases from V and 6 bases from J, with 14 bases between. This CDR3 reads CASSAKGYDEKLFF. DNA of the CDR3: TGTGCCAGCAGTGCAAAGGGGTACGATGAAAAACTGTTTTTT.

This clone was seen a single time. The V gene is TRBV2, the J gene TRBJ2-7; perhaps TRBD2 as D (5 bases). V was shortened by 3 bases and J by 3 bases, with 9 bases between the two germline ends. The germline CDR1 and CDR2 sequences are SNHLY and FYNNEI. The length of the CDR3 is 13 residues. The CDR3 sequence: CASSDFEGYEQYF. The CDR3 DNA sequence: TGTGCCAGCAGTGATTTTGAGGGCTACGAGCAGTACTTC.

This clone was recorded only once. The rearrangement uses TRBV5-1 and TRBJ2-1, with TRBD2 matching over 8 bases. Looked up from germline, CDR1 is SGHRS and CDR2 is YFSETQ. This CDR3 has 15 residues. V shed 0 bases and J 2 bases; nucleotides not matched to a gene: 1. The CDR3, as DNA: TGCGCCAGCAGCTTGGGCGGGGGGCCCTACAATGAGCAGTTCTTC. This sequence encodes CASSLGGGPYNEQFF.

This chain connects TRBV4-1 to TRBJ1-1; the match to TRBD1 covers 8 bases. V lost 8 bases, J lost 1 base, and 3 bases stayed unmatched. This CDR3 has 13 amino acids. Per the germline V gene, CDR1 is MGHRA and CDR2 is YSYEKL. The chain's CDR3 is CASRGQGNTEAFF. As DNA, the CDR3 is TGCGCCAGCCGAGGACAGGGGAACACTGAAGCTTTCTTT.

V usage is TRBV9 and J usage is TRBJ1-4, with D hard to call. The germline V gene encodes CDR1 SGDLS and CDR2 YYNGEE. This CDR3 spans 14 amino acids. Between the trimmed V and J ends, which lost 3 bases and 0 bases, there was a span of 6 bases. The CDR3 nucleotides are TGTGCCAGCAGCGCAGATGCAACTAATGAAAAACTGTTTTTT. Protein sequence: CASSADATNEKLFF.

The CDR3 loop is CASSLTSGGSDPYEQYF. Written as DNA, the CDR3 is TGTGCCAGCAGCTTGACTAGCGGGGGGTCCGATCCCTACGAGCAGTACTTC. The V and J genes are TRBV5-6 and TRBJ2-7; 12 bases agree with TRBD2. Germline CDR1 and CDR2: SGHDT and YYEEEE. This CDR3 has 17 residues. The ends lost 1 base at V and 2 bases at J; junction bases unmatched: 7.

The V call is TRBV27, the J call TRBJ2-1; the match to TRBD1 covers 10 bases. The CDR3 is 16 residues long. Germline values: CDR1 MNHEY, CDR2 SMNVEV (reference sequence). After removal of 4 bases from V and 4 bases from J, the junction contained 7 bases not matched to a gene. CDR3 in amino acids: CASSSTGTGVYNEQFF. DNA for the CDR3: TGTGCCAGCAGTTCCACCGGGACAGGGGTTTACAATGAGCAGTTCTTC.

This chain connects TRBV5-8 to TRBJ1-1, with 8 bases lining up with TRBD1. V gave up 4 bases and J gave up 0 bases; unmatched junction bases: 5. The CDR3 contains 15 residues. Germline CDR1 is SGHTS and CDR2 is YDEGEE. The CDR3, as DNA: TGTGCCAGCAGCCAGGGGGACAGGATGAACACTGAAGCTTTCTTT. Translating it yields CASSQGDRMNTEAFF.

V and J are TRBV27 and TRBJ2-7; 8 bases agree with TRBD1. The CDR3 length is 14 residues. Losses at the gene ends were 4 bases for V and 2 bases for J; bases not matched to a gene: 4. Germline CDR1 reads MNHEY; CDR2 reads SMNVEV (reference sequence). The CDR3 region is CASSSDRVAYEQYF. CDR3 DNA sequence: TGTGCCAGCAGTTCGGACAGGGTAGCCTACGAGCAGTACTTC.

The CDR3 here is CASSMTSGGYEQYF. The DNA of the CDR3 is TGTGCCAGTAGTATGACTAGCGGAGGCTACGAGCAGTACTTC. This sequence joins TRBV19 and TRBJ2-7; TRBD2 matches 9 bases. Germline loops: CDR1 LNHDA, CDR2 SQIVND (reference sequence). After removal of 3 bases from V and 3 bases from J, the junction contained 3 bases not matched to a gene. The CDR3 has 14 residues. Based on the CDR3 plus reference TRBV19 and TRBJ2-7, the full variable domain is DGGITQSPKYLFRKEGQNVTLSCEQNLNHDAMYWYRQDPGQGLRLIYYSQIVNDFQKGDIAEGYSVSREKKESFPLTVTSAQKNPTAFYLCASSMTSGGYEQYFGPGTRLTVT.

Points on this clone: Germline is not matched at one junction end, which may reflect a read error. Here the CDR3 reads CASSFRRGEPFF. The DNA for the CDR3 is TGTGCCAGCAGTTTTAGGAGGGGAGAGCCGTTCTTC. The rearrangement links TRBV12-3 or TRBV12-4 to TRBJ2-1; D may be TRBD2 (6 bases). The CDR3 is 12 amino acids.

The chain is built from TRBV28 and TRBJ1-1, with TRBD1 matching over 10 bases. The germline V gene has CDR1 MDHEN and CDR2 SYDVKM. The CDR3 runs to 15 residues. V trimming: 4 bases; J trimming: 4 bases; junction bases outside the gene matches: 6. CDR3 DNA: TGTGCCAGCAGTTACCTGGGACAGGGGATCACTGAAGCTTTCTTT. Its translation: CASSYLGQGITEAFF.

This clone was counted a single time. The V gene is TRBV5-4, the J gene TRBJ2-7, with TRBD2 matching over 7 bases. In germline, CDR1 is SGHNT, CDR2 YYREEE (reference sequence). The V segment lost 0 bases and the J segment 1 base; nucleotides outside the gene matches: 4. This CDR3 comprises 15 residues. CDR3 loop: CASSLDAGESYEQYF. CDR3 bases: TGTGCCAGCAGCTTGGATGCGGGGGAGTCCTACGAGCAGTACTTC. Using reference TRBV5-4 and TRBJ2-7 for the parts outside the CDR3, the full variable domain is ETGVTQSPTHLIKTRGQQVTLRCSSQSGHNTVSWYQQALGQGPQFIFQYYREEENGRGNFPPRFSGLQFPNYSSELNVNALELDDSALYLCASSLDAGESYEQYFGPGTRLTVT.

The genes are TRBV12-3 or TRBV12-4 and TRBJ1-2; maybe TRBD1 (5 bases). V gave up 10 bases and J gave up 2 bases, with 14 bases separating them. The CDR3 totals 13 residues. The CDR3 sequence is CATAFGGNYGYTF. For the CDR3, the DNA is TGTGCCACCGCCTTTGGGGGGAACTATGGCTACACCTTC.

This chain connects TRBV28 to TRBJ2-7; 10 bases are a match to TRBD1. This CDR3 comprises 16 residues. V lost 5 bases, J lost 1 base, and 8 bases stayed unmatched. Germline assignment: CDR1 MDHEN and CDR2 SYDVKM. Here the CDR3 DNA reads TGTGCCAGCAGTGCCCCCTGGGGACAGGGGTCCTACGAGCAGTACTTC. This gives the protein CASSAPWGQGSYEQYF.

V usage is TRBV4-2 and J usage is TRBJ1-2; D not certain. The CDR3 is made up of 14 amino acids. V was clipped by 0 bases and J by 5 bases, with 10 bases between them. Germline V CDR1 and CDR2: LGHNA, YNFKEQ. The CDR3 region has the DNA TGTGCCAGCAGCCAAGATCTAGCGGGGTATGGCTACACCTTC. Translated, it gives CASSQDLAGYGYTF.

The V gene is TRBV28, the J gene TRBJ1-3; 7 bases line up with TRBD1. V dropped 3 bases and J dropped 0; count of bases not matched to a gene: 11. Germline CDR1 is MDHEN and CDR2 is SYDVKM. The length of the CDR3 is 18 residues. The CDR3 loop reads CASSFHRGSTFSGNTIYF. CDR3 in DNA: TGTGCCAGCAGTTTCCACAGGGGCTCAACCTTCTCTGGAAACACCATATATTTT.

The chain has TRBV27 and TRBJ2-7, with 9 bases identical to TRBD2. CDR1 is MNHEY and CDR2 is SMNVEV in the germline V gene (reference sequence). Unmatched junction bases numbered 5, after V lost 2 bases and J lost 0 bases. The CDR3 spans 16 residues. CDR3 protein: CASSLAGGGASYEQYF. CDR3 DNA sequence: TGTGCCAGCAGTTTAGCTGGCGGGGGGGCCTCCTACGAGCAGTACTTC.

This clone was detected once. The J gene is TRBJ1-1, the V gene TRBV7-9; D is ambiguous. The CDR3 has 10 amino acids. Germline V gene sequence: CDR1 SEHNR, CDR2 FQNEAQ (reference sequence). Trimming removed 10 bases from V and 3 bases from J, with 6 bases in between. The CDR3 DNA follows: TGTGCCACCTTAGACACTGAAGCTTTCTTT. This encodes CATLDTEAFF.

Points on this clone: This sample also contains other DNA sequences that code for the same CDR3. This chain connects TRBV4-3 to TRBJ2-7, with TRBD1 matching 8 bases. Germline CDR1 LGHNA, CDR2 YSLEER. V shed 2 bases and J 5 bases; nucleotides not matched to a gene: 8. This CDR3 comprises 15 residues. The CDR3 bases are TGCGCCAGCAGCCAAACACAGGGGGTCGGCAACGAGCAGTACTTC. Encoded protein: CASSQTQGVGNEQYF.